This TCR beta chain was identified in a study of blood T cell repertoires in COVID-19. This CDR3 region has 16 residues. V was shortened by 5 bases and J by 4 bases, with 20 bases between the two germline ends. Germline V gene sequence: CDR1 SEHNR, CDR2 FQNEAQ (reference sequence). Here immunoSEQ multiplex PCR was the method, and the copy in TCRdb shows in-frame clones only, minus some. Seen here are about 440,000 clones, roughly 87% observed once, and the top ten hold 0.55% to 0.75%. Sequencing input: PBMCs or T cells enriched from blood (not recorded which). The chain carries TRBV7-9 and TRBJ1-1; a possible D gene is TRBD1 (6 bases). This clonotype was obtained from a man between 18 and 29 years old who had recovered from COVID-19. For the CDR3, the DNA is TGTGCCAGCAGCCGATCCGGAACAGGGAGAGTCACTGAAGCTTTCTTT. Its protein is CASSRSGTGRVTEAFF.